This paragraph covers one TCR beta chain sequence. This record comes from a study of a mutant IDH1 vaccine in newly diagnosed glioma. Described time point: baseline, week 1 (first vaccination visit). Specified treatment: pre-vaccination baseline after standard-of-care therapy. Clones were read by immunoSEQ multiplex PCR, and TCRdb kept only the in-frame ones, dropping some. This table holds approximately 100,000 clones, about 90% found once. The TCR comes from a woman aged 45-65 years with glioma. Material: PBMCs, obtained from a glioma patient treated with radiotherapy, temozolomide or both.

The CDR3, as DNA: TGTGCCATCAGTGTAGGGGACAGGGACCAGCCCCAGCATTTT. Encoded protein: CAISVGDRDQPQHF. The chain is built from TRBV10-3 and TRBJ1-5; 9 nucleotides agree with TRBD1. V lost 4 bases to trimming and J lost 7 bases; unmatched junction nucleotides: 5. The germline V gene has CDR1 ENHRY and CDR2 SYGVKD. This CDR3 has 14 residues.